This T cell receptor (beta chain) was obtained from a study of PD-1 blockade in classical Hodgkin lymphoma (dated by TCRdb to about 2020). Broadly, across the study: To define a peripheral blood immune signature of response to PD-1 blockade in classical Hodgkin lymphoma, the study combined TCR beta sequencing with CyTOF.

Genomic DNA was isolated using the Qiagen DNeasy kit from unsorted PBMCs as well as from negatively selected CD4+ and CD8+ fractions. Amplification of TCR beta CDR3 regions was done by immunoSEQ multiplex PCR with primers that anneal to V and J segments. A synthetic immune receptor repertoire was used to minimize amplification bias, and remaining bias was computationally removed after sequencing. Per the authors' processing: Custom Python scripts were used to quantify repertoire diversity as the Shannon entropy index. The unsorted, CD4+ and CD8+ repertoires were each analyzed separately, with the exception of combined analyses, where CD4+ and CD8+ sequences were merged in silico. Drawn from immuneACCESS, this table holds only the in-frame rearrangements with V and J called that TCRdb kept. Clones are partly lost; checked studies trace under half to an unresolved V gene and leave the rest unexplained. V and J calls and clone size come straight from that table; D and trimming were deduced from the DNA. For this sample the table gives about 30,000 clones, of which 90% to 95% were detected only once. 2% to 2.5% of the sample belongs to the ten largest clones.

From V the trimming removes 7 bases and from J it removes 5 bases, while the gene matches leave 12 bases of the junction unaccounted for. From a lookup of the germline V gene (reference sequence), CDR1 and CDR2 are LNHDA and SQIVND. The CDR3 runs 16 amino acids, cysteine and phenylalanine included. Only the CDR3 region is kept as DNA, spanning 48 bases read in frame from base 1. In regard to this clone: Its cognate antigen has yet to be identified. Per-base quality was not reported, and no clone a single base away is much larger than it.

This sample's time point label indicates: newly diagnosed, previously untreated cHL patient sample. As a comparison group for the relapsed/refractory trial patients, PBMCs were sequenced from patients with newly diagnosed, previously untreated classical Hodgkin lymphoma. Peripheral blood was collected in 8 mL Vacutainer Cell Preparation Tubes, from which PBMCs were isolated by centrifugation and then cryopreserved. The full study reports these points: The study was restricted to a single clinical trial cohort, and the causes of repertoire differences, possibly disease activity or prior therapy, were left undefined. Baseline TCR diversity was reported to be lower in newly diagnosed patients than in healthy donors, and even lower in relapsed/refractory patients.

The sequenced material came from peripheral blood mononuclear cells (PBMCs). The V gene is TRBV19 and the J gene is TRBJ2-2, with 8 junctional bases fitting TRBD1. The sequence came from a human donor with classical Hodgkin lymphoma. The CDR3 reads as follows: CASTKTGGSRTGELFF. The DNA reads as follows: TGTGCCAGTACCAAAACAGGGGGATCGCGGACCGGGGAGCTGTTTTTT.